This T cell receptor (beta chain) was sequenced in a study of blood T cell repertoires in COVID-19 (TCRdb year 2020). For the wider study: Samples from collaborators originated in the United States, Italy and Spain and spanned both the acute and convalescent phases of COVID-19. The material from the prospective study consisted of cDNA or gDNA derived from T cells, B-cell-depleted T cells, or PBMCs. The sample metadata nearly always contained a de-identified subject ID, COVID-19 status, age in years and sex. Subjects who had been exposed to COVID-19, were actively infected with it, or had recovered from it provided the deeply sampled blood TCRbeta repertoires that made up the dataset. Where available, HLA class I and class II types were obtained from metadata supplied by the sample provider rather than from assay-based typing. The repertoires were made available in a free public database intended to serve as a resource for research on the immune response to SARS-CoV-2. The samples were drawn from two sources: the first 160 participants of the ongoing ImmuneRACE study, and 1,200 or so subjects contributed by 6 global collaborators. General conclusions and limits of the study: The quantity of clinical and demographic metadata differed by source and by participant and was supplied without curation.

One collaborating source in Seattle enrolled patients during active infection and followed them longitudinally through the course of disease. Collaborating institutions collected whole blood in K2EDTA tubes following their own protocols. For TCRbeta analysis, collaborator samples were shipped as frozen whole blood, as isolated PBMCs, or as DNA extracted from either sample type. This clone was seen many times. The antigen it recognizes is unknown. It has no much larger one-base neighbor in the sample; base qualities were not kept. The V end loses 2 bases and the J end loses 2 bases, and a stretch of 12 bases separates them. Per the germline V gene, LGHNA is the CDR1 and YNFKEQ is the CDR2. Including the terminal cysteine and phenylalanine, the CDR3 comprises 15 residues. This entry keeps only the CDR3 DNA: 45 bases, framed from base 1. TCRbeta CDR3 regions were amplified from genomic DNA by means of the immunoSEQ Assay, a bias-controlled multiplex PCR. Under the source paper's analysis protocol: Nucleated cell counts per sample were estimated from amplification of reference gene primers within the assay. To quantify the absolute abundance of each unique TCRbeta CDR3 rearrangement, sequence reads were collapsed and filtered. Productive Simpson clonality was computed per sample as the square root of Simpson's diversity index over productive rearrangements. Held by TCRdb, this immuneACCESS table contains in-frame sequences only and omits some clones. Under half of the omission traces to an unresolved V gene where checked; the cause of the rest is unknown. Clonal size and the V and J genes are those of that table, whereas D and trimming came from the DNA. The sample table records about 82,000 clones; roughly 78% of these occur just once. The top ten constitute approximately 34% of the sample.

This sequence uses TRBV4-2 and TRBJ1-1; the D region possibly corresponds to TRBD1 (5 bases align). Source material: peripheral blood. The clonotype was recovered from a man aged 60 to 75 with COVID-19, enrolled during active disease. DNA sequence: TGTGCCAGCAGCCAACCGGACACCTTAAACACTGAAGCTTTCTTT. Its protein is CASSQPDTLNTEAFF.